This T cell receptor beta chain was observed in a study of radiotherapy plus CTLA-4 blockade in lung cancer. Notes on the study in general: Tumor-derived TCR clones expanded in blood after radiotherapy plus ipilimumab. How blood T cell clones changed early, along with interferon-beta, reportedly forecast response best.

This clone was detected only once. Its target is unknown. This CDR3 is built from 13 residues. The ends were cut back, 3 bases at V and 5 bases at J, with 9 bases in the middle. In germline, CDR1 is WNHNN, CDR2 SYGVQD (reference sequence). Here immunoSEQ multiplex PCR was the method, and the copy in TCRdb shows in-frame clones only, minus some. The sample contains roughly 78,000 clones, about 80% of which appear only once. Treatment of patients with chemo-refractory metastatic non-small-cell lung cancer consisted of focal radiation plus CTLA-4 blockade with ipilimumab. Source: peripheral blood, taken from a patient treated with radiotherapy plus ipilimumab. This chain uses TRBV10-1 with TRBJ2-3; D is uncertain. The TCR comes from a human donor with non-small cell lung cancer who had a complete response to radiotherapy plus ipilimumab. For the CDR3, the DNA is TGCGCCAGCAGTGAACACACTGGAGATACGCAGTATTTT. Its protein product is CASSEHTGDTQYF.